This is a list of T cell receptor beta chains from one sample in a study of cytomegalovirus exposure and HLA in healthy donors. The data were produced by immunoSEQ multiplex PCR, yet TCRdb's version contains in-frame clones alone and is incomplete. The repertoire consists of about 220,000 clones, with 70% to 80% occurring once and the leading ten covering 1.8%. Sequencing was carried out using PBMCs. These receptors all come from a woman in her twenties or thirties in good health and CMV-seronegative. Both conserved end residues are part of each CDR3. The D gene is left open where the match is weak. Size tells how often a clone was seen (once, few, many) or the class of an expanded clone, and some rows leave it out.

len: 17; abundance: .; v_gene: TRBV7-8; j_gene: TRBJ2-2; d_gene: .; CDR3nt: TGTGCCAGCAGCCGCGCACTAATTGGTTGGAACACCGGGGAGCTGTTTTTT; CDR3aa: CASSRALIGWNTGELFF
len: 20; abundance: few; v_gene: TRBV5-1; j_gene: TRBJ2-1; d_gene: TRBD2; CDR3nt: TGCGCCAGCAGCCTCCTAGGGACTAGCGGGGGACTATCCACCTACAATGAGCAGTTCTTC; CDR3aa: CASSLLGTSGGLSTYNEQFF
len: 13; abundance: once; v_gene: TRBV7-9; j_gene: TRBJ2-5; d_gene: .; CDR3nt: TGTGCCAGCAGGATTAGCGGCCAAGAGACCCAGTACTTC; CDR3aa: CASRISGQETQYF
len: 14; abundance: .; v_gene: TRBV27; j_gene: TRBJ1-2; d_gene: .; CDR3nt: TGTGCCAGCAGTTTGACCACAGCAACTCGCGGCTACACCTTC; CDR3aa: CASSLTTATRGYTF
len: 17; abundance: .; v_gene: TRBV29-1; j_gene: TRBJ2-2; d_gene: .; CDR3nt: TGCAGCGTTGAAGATGGCAGGGCAGCCCCGAACGCCGGGGAGCTGTTTTTT; CDR3aa: CSVEDGRAAPNAGELFF
len: 14; abundance: few; v_gene: TRBV7-9; j_gene: TRBJ1-1; d_gene: TRBD1; CDR3nt: TGTGCCAGCAGCTCGGACAGGGGGCACACTGAAGCTTTCTTT; CDR3aa: CASSSDRGHTEAFF
len: 15; abundance: .; v_gene: TRBV19; j_gene: TRBJ2-2; d_gene: .; CDR3nt: TGTGCCAGTAGTATCGGGGAGGCGAACACCGGGGAGCTGTTTTTT; CDR3aa: CASSIGEANTGELFF
len: 16; abundance: .; v_gene: TRBV10-3; j_gene: TRBJ1-1; d_gene: .; CDR3nt: TGTGCCATCAGTGAGTACGTCGGCGGAGAGAACACTGAAGCTTTCTTT; CDR3aa: CAISEYVGGENTEAFF
len: 16; abundance: .; v_gene: TRBV5-1; j_gene: TRBJ1-2; d_gene: .; CDR3nt: TGCGCCAGCAGCTTGTCGGTTTTTCAGGGTAACTATGGCTACACCTTC; CDR3aa: CASSLSVFQGNYGYTF
len: 15; abundance: .; v_gene: TRBV29-1; j_gene: TRBJ2-1; d_gene: .; CDR3nt: TGCAGCGTTGAAGGTGGAGGCACCCCCTACAATGAGCAGTTCTTC; CDR3aa: CSVEGGGTPYNEQFF
len: 13; abundance: .; v_gene: TRBV5-1; j_gene: TRBJ1-1; d_gene: .; CDR3nt: TGCGCCAGCAGCTTAAGTTCGGGCACTGAAGCTTTCTTT; CDR3aa: CASSLSSGTEAFF
len: 15; abundance: .; v_gene: TRBV5-5; j_gene: TRBJ1-1; d_gene: .; CDR3nt: TGTGCCAGCAGTCATTCGATTAACAGGAACACTGAAGCTTTCTTT; CDR3aa: CASSHSINRNTEAFF
len: 17; abundance: few; v_gene: TRBV9; j_gene: TRBJ2-5; d_gene: TRBD2; CDR3nt: TGTGCCAGCAGCACCGGGACTAGCGGGGGGATTCAAGAGACCCAGTACTTC; CDR3aa: CASSTGTSGGIQETQYF
len: 16; abundance: few; v_gene: TRBV18; j_gene: TRBJ2-2; d_gene: TRBD2; CDR3nt: TGTGCCAGCTCACCCCTCGGGAGGCCGAACACCGGGGAGCTGTTTTTT; CDR3aa: CASSPLGRPNTGELFF
len: 14; abundance: few; v_gene: TRBV19; j_gene: TRBJ2-2; d_gene: .; CDR3nt: TGTGCCAGTAGGGGGGGGGCTGACACCGGGGAGCTGTTTTTT; CDR3aa: CASRGGADTGELFF
len: 16; abundance: .; v_gene: TRBV6-5; j_gene: TRBJ2-3; d_gene: .; CDR3nt: TGTGCCAGCAGTTCCGGACTCCACAGAATCACAGATACGCAGTATTTT; CDR3aa: CASSSGLHRITDTQYF
len: 13; abundance: .; v_gene: TRBV27; j_gene: TRBJ2-7; d_gene: .; CDR3nt: TGTGCCAGTACATTAGGGGGACCCTACGAGCAGTACTTC; CDR3aa: CASTLGGPYEQYF
len: 17; abundance: few; v_gene: TRBV10-1; j_gene: TRBJ2-5; d_gene: TRBD1; CDR3nt: TGCGCCAGCAGCGAGGGGGGGACAGGGGGCGAAGGGGAGACCCAGTACTTC; CDR3aa: CASSEGGTGGEGETQYF
len: 14; abundance: few; v_gene: TRBV12-5; j_gene: TRBJ1-3; d_gene: .; CDR3nt: TGTGCTAGTGGTTTGAGCCGGGCTGGAAACACCATATATTTT; CDR3aa: CASGLSRAGNTIYF
len: 14; abundance: few; v_gene: TRBV18; j_gene: TRBJ1-1; d_gene: .; CDR3nt: TGTGCCAGCTCAAAGGACATACGAAACACTGAAGCTTTCTTT; CDR3aa: CASSKDIRNTEAFF
len: 14; abundance: once; v_gene: TRBV6-5; j_gene: TRBJ2-5; d_gene: TRBD1; CDR3nt: TGTGCCAGCAGGGTTGACAGGGACGGGGAGACCCAGTACTTC; CDR3aa: CASRVDRDGETQYF
len: 15; abundance: once; v_gene: TRBV5-1; j_gene: TRBJ2-7; d_gene: .; CDR3nt: TGCGCCAGCAGGCCTTCCCCCAGGTATCCCCACGAGCAGTACTTC; CDR3aa: CASRPSPRYPHEQYF
len: 14; abundance: .; v_gene: TRBV6-5; j_gene: TRBJ1-1; d_gene: .; CDR3nt: TGTGCCAGCAGTGACGGACATGTGAACACTGAAGCTTTCTTT; CDR3aa: CASSDGHVNTEAFF
len: 16; abundance: .; v_gene: TRBV11-3; j_gene: TRBJ1-5; d_gene: .; CDR3nt: TGTGCCAGCAGCCCGGAGGCGGGACGAGGGGTTCAGCCCCAGCATTTT; CDR3aa: CASSPEAGRGVQPQHF
len: 13; abundance: .; v_gene: TRBV2; j_gene: TRBJ2-7; d_gene: .; CDR3nt: TGTGCCAGCAGTGCCCCGGGACAAAACGAGCAGTACTTC; CDR3aa: CASSAPGQNEQYF
len: 12; abundance: .; v_gene: TRBV6-5; j_gene: TRBJ2-1; d_gene: .; CDR3nt: TGTGCCAGCAGTGCCAGGGTAAATGAGCAGTTCTTC; CDR3aa: CASSARVNEQFF
len: 15; abundance: .; v_gene: TRBV6-1; j_gene: TRBJ1-2; d_gene: TRBD1; CDR3nt: TGTGCCAGCAGTTCTATTCGACAGGGGGACTATGGCTACACCTTC; CDR3aa: CASSSIRQGDYGYTF
len: 17; abundance: .; v_gene: TRBV5-1; j_gene: TRBJ2-5; d_gene: TRBD1; CDR3nt: TGCGCCAGCAGCTTAGGGAGGACAGGGGGGAACCAAGAGACCCAGTACTTC; CDR3aa: CASSLGRTGGNQETQYF
len: 14; abundance: .; v_gene: TRBV5-1; j_gene: TRBJ2-7; d_gene: .; CDR3nt: TGCGCCAGCAGCCCCCCCCGGTCGCTCGCAGAGCAGTACTTC; CDR3aa: CASSPPRSLAEQYF
len: 14; abundance: once; v_gene: TRBV30; j_gene: TRBJ1-6; d_gene: .; CDR3nt: TGTGCCTGGAGTGTAGATGGGGCGAGGACACCCCTCCACTTT; CDR3aa: CAWSVDGARTPLHF
len: 16; abundance: .; v_gene: TRBV11-3; j_gene: TRBJ2-2; d_gene: .; CDR3nt: TGTGCCAGCAGCCCAGTCTGGGGAGGAGACACCGGGGAGCTGTTTTTT; CDR3aa: CASSPVWGGDTGELFF
len: 12; abundance: .; v_gene: TRBV18; j_gene: TRBJ1-1; d_gene: TRBD1; CDR3nt: TGTGCCAGCTCGGCAGGGGGCACTGAAGCTTTCTTT; CDR3aa: CASSAGGTEAFF
len: 17; abundance: .; v_gene: TRBV27; j_gene: TRBJ2-1; d_gene: TRBD1; CDR3nt: TGTGCCAGCAGTCTGCGGACAGGGAATAGCCCCTACAATGAGCAGTTCTTC; CDR3aa: CASSLRTGNSPYNEQFF
len: 16; abundance: .; v_gene: TRBV5-6; j_gene: TRBJ1-1; d_gene: TRBD1; CDR3nt: TGTGCCAGCAGCCTTGGGACAGGGGGTGTGGAAACTGAAGCTTTCTTT; CDR3aa: CASSLGTGGVETEAFF
len: 13; abundance: .; v_gene: TRBV2; j_gene: TRBJ1-1; d_gene: TRBD1; CDR3nt: TGTGCCAGCAGTCGACAGGGGGGCACTGAAGCTTTCTTT; CDR3aa: CASSRQGGTEAFF
len: 18; abundance: few; v_gene: TRBV11-3; j_gene: TRBJ2-5; d_gene: TRBD2; CDR3nt: TGTGCCAGCAGCTCCTTTAAGGCCGAGCGGGGGGGACAAGAGACCCAGTACTTC; CDR3aa: CASSSFKAERGGQETQYF
len: 16; abundance: .; v_gene: TRBV5-4; j_gene: TRBJ2-1; d_gene: TRBD2; CDR3nt: TGTGCCAGCAGCTTGGCCAGCGGGGGGACATACAATGAGCAGTTCTTC; CDR3aa: CASSLASGGTYNEQFF
len: 17; abundance: .; v_gene: TRBV9; j_gene: TRBJ1-2; d_gene: TRBD1; CDR3nt: TGTGCCAGCAGCGTTAGGGACAGGGTAGATATTAACTATGGCTACACCTTC; CDR3aa: CASSVRDRVDINYGYTF
len: 14; abundance: .; v_gene: TRBV7-9; j_gene: TRBJ1-2; d_gene: .; CDR3nt: TGTGCCAGGGGGGCCCGCTTCTCTAACTATGGCTACACCTTC; CDR3aa: CARGARFSNYGYTF
len: 13; abundance: .; v_gene: TRBV6-1; j_gene: TRBJ1-5; d_gene: .; CDR3nt: TGTGCCAGCAGAAAGTCGGCGGAGCAGCCCCAGCATTTT; CDR3aa: CASRKSAEQPQHF
len: 15; abundance: .; v_gene: TRBV5-5; j_gene: TRBJ2-7; d_gene: .; CDR3nt: TGTGCCAGCAGCCCCGGGGTTCCGAAGCCCTACGAGCAGTACTTC; CDR3aa: CASSPGVPKPYEQYF
len: 18; abundance: .; v_gene: TRBV5-1; j_gene: TRBJ1-6; d_gene: .; CDR3nt: TGCGCCAGCAGCTTATTGGCAGGAGGGGGTCGAGCGGGGTCACCCCTCCACTTT; CDR3aa: CASSLLAGGGRAGSPLHF
len: 16; abundance: .; v_gene: TRBV7-9; j_gene: TRBJ2-5; d_gene: TRBD1; CDR3nt: TGTGCCAGCAGCTTTCCCCTTGGACAGGGGGCAGAGACCCAGTACTTC; CDR3aa: CASSFPLGQGAETQYF
len: 13; abundance: .; v_gene: TRBV6-6; j_gene: TRBJ1-2; d_gene: .; CDR3nt: TGTGCCAGCAGTTACGGGGACTATGACGGCTACACCTTC; CDR3aa: CASSYGDYDGYTF
len: 13; abundance: .; v_gene: TRBV21-1; j_gene: TRBJ2-1; d_gene: .; CDR3nt: TGTGCCAGCCGACTAGCGGGACACAATGAGCAGTTCTTC; CDR3aa: CASRLAGHNEQFF